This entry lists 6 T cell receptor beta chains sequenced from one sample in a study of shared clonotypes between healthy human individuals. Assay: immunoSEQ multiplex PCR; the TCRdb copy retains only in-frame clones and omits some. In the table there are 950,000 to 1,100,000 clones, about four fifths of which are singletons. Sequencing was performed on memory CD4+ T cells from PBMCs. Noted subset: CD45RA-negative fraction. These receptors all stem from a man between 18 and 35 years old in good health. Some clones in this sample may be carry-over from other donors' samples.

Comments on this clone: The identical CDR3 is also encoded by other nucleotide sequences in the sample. The CDR3 region is CASSLAVGATDTQYF. The CDR3 coding sequence is TGTGCCAGCAGCTTGGCGGTCGGAGCCACAGATACGCAGTATTTT. V is TRBV5-6 and J is TRBJ2-3; no definite D call. V was shortened by 0 bases and J by 2 bases, with 10 bases between the two germline ends. The germline V gene encodes CDR1 SGHDT and CDR2 YYEEEE. There are 15 residues in the CDR3.

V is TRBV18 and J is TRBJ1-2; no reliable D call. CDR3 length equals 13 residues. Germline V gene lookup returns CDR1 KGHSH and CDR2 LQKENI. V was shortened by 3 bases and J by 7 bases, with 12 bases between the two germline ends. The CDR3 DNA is TGTGCCAGCTCACCGGCCGGCACAAGTGGCTACACCTTC. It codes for CASSPAGTSGYTF.

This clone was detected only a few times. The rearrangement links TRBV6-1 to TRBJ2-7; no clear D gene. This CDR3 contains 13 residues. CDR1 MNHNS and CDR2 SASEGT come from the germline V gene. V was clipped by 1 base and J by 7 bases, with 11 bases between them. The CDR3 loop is CASSEVRVGEQYF. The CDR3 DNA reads TGTGCCAGCAGTGAAGTTAGGGTGGGAGAGCAGTACTTC.

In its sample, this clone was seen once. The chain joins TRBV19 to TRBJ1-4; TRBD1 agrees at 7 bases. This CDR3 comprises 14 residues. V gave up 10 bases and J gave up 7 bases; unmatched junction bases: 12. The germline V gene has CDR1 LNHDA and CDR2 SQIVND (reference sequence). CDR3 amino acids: CATKTGLGTEKLFF. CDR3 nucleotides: TGTGCCACGAAGACAGGGTTGGGGACTGAAAAACTGTTTTTT. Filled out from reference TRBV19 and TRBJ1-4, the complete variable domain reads DGGITQSPKYLFRKEGQNVTLSCEQNLNHDAMYWYRQDPGQGLRLIYYSQIVNDFQKGDIAEGYSVSREKKESFPLTVTSAQKNPTAFYLCATKTGLGTEKLFFGSGTQLSVL.

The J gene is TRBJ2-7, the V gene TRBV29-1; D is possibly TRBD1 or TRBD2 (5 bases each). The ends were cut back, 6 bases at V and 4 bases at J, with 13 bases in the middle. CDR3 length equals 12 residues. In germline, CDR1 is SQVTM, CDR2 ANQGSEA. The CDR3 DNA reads TGCAGCGTGGATTGGGACGGTTACGAGCAGTACTTC. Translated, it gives CSVDWDGYEQYF.

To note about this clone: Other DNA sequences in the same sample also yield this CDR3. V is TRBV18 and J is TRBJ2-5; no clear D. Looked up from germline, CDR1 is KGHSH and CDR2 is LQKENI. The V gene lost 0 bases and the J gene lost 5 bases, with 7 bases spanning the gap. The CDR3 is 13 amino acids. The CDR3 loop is CASSPPSRETQYF. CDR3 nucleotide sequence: TGTGCCAGCTCACCACCGAGTAGGGAGACCCAGTACTTC.